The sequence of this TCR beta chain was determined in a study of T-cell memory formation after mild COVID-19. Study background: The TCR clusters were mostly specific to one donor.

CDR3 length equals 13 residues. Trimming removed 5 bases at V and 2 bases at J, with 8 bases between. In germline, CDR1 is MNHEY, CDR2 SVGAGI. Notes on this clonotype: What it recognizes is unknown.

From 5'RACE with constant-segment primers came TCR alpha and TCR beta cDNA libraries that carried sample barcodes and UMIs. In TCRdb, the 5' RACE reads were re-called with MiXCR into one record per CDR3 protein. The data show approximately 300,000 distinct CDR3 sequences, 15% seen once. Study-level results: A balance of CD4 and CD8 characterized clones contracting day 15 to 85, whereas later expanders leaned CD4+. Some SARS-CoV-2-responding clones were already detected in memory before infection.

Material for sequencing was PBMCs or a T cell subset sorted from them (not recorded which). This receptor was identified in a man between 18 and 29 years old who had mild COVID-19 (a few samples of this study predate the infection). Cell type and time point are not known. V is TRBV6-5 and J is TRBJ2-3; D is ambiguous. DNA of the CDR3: TGTGCCAGCAGTCCCAAGTACACAGATACGCAGTATTTT. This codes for CASSPKYTDTQYF.